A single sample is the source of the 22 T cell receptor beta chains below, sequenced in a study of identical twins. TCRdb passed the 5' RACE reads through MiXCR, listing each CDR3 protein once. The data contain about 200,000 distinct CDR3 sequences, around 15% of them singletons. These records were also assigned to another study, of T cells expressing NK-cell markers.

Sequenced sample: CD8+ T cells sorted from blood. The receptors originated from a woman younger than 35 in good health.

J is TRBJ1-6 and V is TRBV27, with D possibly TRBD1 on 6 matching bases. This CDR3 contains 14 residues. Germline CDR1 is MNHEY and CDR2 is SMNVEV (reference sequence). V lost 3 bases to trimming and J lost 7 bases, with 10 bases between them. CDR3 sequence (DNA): TGTGCCAGCAGTTTCAGGGGAGAAAATTCACCCCTCCACTTT. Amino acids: CASSFRGENSPLHF.

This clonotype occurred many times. The CDR3 loop is CASSPGHGYTF. CDR3 coding DNA: TGTGCCAGCTCCCCAGGCCATGGCTACACCTTC. The rearrangement joins TRBV6-5 to TRBJ1-2; D ambiguous. Germline values: CDR1 MNHEY, CDR2 SVGAGI. The CDR3 is made up of 11 amino acids. With 8 bases removed from V and 6 bases from J, the gap between germline ends came to 10 bases.

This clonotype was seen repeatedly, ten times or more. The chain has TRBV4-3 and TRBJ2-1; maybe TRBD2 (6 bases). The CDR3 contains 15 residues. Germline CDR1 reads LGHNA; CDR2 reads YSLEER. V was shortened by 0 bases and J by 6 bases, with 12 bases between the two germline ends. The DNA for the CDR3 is TGCGCCAGCAGCCAAGAACGGCTAGCGTTCAATGAGCAGTTCTTC. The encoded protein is CASSQERLAFNEQFF.

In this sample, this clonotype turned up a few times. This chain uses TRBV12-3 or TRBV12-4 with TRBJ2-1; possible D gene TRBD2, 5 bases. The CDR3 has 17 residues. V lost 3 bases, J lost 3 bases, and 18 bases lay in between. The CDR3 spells CASSLSGARFGYNEQFF. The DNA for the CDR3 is TGTGCCAGCAGTTTGAGCGGAGCGCGGTTCGGCTACAATGAGCAGTTCTTC.

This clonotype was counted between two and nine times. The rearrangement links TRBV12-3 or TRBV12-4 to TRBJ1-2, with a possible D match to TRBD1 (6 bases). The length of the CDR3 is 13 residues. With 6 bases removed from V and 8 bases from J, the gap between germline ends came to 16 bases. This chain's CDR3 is CASSRGPWKGYTF. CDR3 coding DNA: TGTGCCAGCAGCCGGGGGCCTTGGAAGGGCTACACCTTC.

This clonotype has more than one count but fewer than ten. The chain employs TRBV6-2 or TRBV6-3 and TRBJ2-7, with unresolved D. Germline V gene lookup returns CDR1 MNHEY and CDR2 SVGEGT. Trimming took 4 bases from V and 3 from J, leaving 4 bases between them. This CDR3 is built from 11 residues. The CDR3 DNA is TGTGCCAGCAGTTTTTTCTACGAGCAGTACTTC. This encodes CASSFFYEQYF.

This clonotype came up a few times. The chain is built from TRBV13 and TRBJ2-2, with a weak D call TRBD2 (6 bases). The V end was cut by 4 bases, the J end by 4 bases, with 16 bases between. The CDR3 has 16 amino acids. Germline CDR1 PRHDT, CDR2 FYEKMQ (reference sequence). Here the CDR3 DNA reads TGTGCCAGCAGCTCGGGGGAGTCCAGAGGCACCGGGGAGCTGTTTTTT. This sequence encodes CASSSGESRGTGELFF.

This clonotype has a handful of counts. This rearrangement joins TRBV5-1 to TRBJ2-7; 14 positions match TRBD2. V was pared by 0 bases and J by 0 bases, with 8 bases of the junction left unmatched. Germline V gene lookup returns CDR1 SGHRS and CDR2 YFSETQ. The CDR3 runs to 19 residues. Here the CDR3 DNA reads TGCGCCAGCAGCTTGGGGACTAGCGGGGGGCGGAGCAGCTCCTACGAGCAGTACTTC. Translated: CASSLGTSGGRSSSYEQYF.

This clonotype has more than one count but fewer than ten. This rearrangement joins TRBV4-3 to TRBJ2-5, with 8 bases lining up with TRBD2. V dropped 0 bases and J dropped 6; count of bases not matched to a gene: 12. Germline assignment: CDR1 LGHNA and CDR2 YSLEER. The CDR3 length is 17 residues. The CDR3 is CASSQESASGSGKTQYF. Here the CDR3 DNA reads TGCGCCAGCAGCCAAGAATCGGCAAGCGGGAGTGGAAAGACCCAGTACTTC.

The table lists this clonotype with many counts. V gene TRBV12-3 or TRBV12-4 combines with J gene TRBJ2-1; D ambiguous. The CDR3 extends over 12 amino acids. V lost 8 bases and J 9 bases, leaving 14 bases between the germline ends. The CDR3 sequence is CASCGRGFEQFF. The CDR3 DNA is TGTGCCAGCTGTGGCCGCGGCTTTGAGCAGTTCTTC.

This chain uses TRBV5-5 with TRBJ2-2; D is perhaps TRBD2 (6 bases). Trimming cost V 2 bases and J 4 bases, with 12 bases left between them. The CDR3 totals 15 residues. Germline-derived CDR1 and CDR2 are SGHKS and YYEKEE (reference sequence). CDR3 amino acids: CASSFTGESTGELFF. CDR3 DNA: TGTGCCAGCAGCTTCACGGGAGAGTCCACCGGGGAGCTGTTTTTT.

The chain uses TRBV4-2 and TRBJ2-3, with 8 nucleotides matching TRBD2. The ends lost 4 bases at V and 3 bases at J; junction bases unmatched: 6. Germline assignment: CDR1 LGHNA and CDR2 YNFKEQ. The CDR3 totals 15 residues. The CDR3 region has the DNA TGTGCCAGCAGCCTCTGGGTAGCGGGAACAGATACGCAGTATTTT. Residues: CASSLWVAGTDTQYF.

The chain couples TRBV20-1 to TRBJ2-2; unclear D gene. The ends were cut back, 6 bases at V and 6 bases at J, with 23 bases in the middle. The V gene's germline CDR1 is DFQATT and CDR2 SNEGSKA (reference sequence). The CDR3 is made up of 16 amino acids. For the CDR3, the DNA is TGCAGTGCCCAGGCAGGAGCAGATATTGGCCCCGGGGAGCTGTTTTTT. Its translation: CSAQAGADIGPGELFF.

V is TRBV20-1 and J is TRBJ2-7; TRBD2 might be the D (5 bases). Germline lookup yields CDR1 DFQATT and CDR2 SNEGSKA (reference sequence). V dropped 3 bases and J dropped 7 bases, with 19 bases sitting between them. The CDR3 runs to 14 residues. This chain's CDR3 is CSASPRATIGEQYF. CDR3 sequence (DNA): TGCAGTGCTAGTCCGAGGGCGACAATCGGGGAGCAGTACTTC.

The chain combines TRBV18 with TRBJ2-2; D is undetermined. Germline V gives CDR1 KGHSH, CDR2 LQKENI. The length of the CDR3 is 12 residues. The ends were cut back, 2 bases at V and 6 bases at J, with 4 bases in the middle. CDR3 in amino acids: CASSPSAGELFF. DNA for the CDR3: TGTGCCAGCTCACCATCGGCCGGGGAGCTGTTTTTT.

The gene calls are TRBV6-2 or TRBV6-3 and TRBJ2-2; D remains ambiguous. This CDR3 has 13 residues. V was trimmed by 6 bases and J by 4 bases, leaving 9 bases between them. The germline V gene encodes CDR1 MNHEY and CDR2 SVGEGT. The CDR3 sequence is CASSSRSTGELFF. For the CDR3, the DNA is TGTGCCAGCAGCAGCAGGTCCACCGGGGAGCTGTTTTTT.

Here the CDR3 DNA reads TGTGCCGTCCAGGGGGGGTCCTACAATGAGCAGTTCTTC. Translated, it gives CAVQGGSYNEQFF. The chain links TRBV2 to TRBJ2-1, with D perhaps being TRBD1 or TRBD2 (7 bases each). CDR3 length: 13 amino acids. Looked up from germline, CDR1 is SNHLY and CDR2 is FYNNEI. Trimming took 11 bases from V and 1 from J, leaving 12 bases between them.

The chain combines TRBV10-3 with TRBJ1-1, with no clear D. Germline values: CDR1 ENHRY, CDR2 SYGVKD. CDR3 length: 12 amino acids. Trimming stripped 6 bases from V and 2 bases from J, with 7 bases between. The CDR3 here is CAIRTDNTEAFF. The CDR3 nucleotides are TGTGCCATCAGGACCGACAACACTGAAGCTTTCTTT.

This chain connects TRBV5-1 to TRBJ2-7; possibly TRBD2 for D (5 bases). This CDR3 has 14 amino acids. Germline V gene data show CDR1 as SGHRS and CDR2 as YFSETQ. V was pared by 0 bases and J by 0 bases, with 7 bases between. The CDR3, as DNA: TGCGCCAGCAGCTTGGGGGAGAGCTCCTACGAGCAGTACTTC. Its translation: CASSLGESSYEQYF.

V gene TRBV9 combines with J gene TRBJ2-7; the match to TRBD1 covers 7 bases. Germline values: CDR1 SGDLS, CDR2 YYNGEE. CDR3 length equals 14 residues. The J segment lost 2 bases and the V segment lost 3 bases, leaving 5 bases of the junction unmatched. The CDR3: CASSEGTVTYEQYF. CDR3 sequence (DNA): TGTGCCAGCAGCGAGGGGACAGTCACCTACGAGCAGTACTTC.

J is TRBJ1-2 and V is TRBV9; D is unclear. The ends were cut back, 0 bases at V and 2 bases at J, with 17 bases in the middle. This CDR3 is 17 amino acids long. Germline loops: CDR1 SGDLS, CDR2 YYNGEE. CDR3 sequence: CASSVASGPEINYGYTF. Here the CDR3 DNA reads TGTGCCAGCAGCGTAGCTTCCGGTCCGGAGATCAACTATGGCTACACCTTC. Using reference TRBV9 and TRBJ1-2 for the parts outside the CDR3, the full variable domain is DSGVTQTPKHLITATGQRVTLRCSPRSGDLSVYWYQQSLDQGLQFLIQYYNGEERAKGNILERFSAQQFPDLHSELNLSSLELGDSALYFCASSVASGPEINYGYTFGSGTRLTVV.

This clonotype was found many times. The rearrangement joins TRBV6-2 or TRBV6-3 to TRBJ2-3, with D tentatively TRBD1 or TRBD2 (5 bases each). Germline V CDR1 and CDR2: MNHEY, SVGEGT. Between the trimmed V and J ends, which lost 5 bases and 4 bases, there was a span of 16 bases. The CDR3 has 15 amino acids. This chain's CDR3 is CASSPDRDGADTQYF. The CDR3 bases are TGTGCCAGCAGTCCTGACAGAGACGGGGCAGATACGCAGTATTTT.